The 11 T cell receptor beta chains given below trace back to one sample, sequenced in a study of neurological immune-mediated disorders. The time point is: technical triplicate 2. TCRdb reprocessed the 5' RACE reads via MiXCR and lists one record per CDR3 protein. The sample consists of more than 30,000 distinct CDR3 sequences, roughly 13% of them appearing once. Sequencing was done on a sample of CD4+ T cells from blood. The receptors were gathered from a female donor with HTLV-1-associated myelopathy (HAM/TSP).

This clonotype occurred many times. The rearrangement uses TRBV7-8 and TRBJ2-1; possible D gene TRBD2, 6 bases. Germline CDR1 and CDR2: SGHVS and FQNEAQ. The CDR3 runs to 15 residues. The V end lost 5 bases, the J end lost 8 bases, and 19 bases lay between the germline ends. For the CDR3, the DNA is TGTGCCAGCAGCCCAAAGTCACTAGCAAGGTATGAGCAGTTCTTC. It is translated as CASSPKSLARYEQFF. The entire variable domain, with the rest obtained from reference TRBV7-8 and TRBJ2-1, is as follows: GAGVSQSPRYKVAKRGQDVALRCDPISGHVSLFWYQQALGQGPEFLTYFQNEAQLDKSGLPSDRFFAERPEGSVSTLKIQRTQQEDSAVYLCASSPKSLARYEQFFGPGTRLTVL.

This clonotype has at least ten counts. The V gene is TRBV20-1, the J gene TRBJ1-5; tentative D call: TRBD1 (5 bases). Germline CDR1 reads DFQATT; CDR2 reads SNEGSKA (reference sequence). Deletions cut 0 bases from V and 7 bases from J, with 16 bases between. The CDR3 loop spans 15 amino acids. DNA for the CDR3: TGCAGTGCTAGAGAGGAGGCAGGGCTGGGGCAGCCCCAGCATTTT. It yields the protein CSAREEAGLGQPQHF.

In regard to this clonotype: Sequence at one end of the junction differs from germline and may be a read error. This chain uses TRBV3-1 with TRBJ1-2; TRBD1 matches 8 bases. Germline assignment: CDR1 LGHDT and CDR2 YNNKEL (reference sequence). The CDR3 is 15 amino acids. The CDR3 bases are TGTGACAGCAGCCAATTGGACAGGGAGAAAAGCGGCTACACCTTC. It is translated as CDSSQLDREKSGYTF.

This clonotype was seen ten or more times. The chain recombines TRBV20-1 with TRBJ1-5; D unclear. Germline lookup yields CDR1 DFQATT and CDR2 SNEGSKA (reference sequence). CDR3 length: 14 amino acids. V shed 6 bases and J shed 0 bases, with 12 bases lying between them. CDR3 sequence reads: CSAAETYSNQPQHF. Here the CDR3 DNA reads TGCAGTGCGGCAGAGACGTATAGCAATCAGCCCCAGCATTTT.

This clonotype was seen repeatedly, ten times or more. The chain recombines TRBV15 with TRBJ1-2; tentatively, D is TRBD1 (5 bases). The CDR3 has 14 amino acids. Germline loops: CDR1 LNHNV, CDR2 YYDKDF (reference sequence). V was pared by 3 bases and J by 2 bases, with 10 bases between. The chain's CDR3 is CATSSYGGNYGYTF. CDR3 nucleotides: TGTGCCACCAGCAGTTACGGGGGGAACTATGGCTACACCTTC.

Notes on this clonotype: The junction and the germline gene differ at one end; a read error may be behind it. This sequence joins TRBV24-1 and TRBJ2-6; D is unclear. Looked up from germline, CDR1 is KGHDR and CDR2 is SFDVKD. The CDR3 length is 15 residues. The CDR3: CATIDFSTWANVLTF. The CDR3 nucleotides read TGTGCCACCATTGATTTCAGCACCTGGGCCAACGTCCTGACTTTC.

This clonotype was observed at least ten times. The chain employs TRBV4-3 and TRBJ1-1; D remains unclear. Trimming removed 3 bases from V and 0 bases from J, with 5 bases in between. The CDR3 has 13 residues. CDR1 is LGHNA, CDR2 YSLEER, per germline. CDR3 coding DNA: TGCGCCAGCAGCCAGGAACTGAACACTGAAGCTTTCTTT. Translating gives CASSQELNTEAFF.

Remarks on this clonotype: Its ends do not fully match the called genes, so a read error is possible. This chain connects TRBV12-3 or TRBV12-4 to TRBJ2-3; possibly TRBD1 for D (5 bases). The CDR3 consists of 14 residues. The DNA of the CDR3 is TGTGTCAGCAGTTCCCCTCGGCGCACAGGTACGCAGTATTTT. This gives the protein CVSSSPRRTGTQYF.

This clonotype is labeled medium-sized. J is TRBJ1-5 and V is TRBV2; perhaps TRBD1 as D (5 bases). The CDR3 length is 14 residues. CDR1 is SNHLY and CDR2 is FYNNEI in the germline V gene. Trimming shortened V by 4 bases and J by 9 bases, and 16 bases separated the two germline ends. CDR3 bases: TGTGCCAGCAGTGCGCCTAGGGGAGCGGGGCCCCAGCATTTT. Its protein is CASSAPRGAGPQHF.

This clonotype was recorded at least ten times. V and J are TRBV9 and TRBJ2-3, with TRBD2 matching 10 bases. The CDR3 covers 15 residues. CDR1 and CDR2 (germline): SGDLS, YYNGEE. The ends lost 1 base at V and 1 base at J; junction bases unmatched: 0. This CDR3 is CASSVLAGGTDTQYF. DNA of the CDR3: TGTGCCAGCAGCGTACTAGCGGGGGGCACAGATACGCAGTATTTT.

This clonotype has at least ten counts. This rearrangement joins TRBV7-2 to TRBJ2-7; no definite D call. This CDR3 is built from 13 residues. The V and J ends lost 4 bases and 3 bases respectively, with 10 bases between them. CDR1 and CDR2 (germline): SGHTA, FQGNSA. CDR3 amino acids: CASSYNGYYEQYF. In DNA form, the CDR3 reads TGTGCCAGCAGCTATAACGGATACTACGAGCAGTACTTC.